These T cell receptor beta chains were read from a single sample in a study of blood T cell repertoires in COVID-19. Here immunoSEQ multiplex PCR was the method, and the copy in TCRdb shows in-frame clones only, minus some. Among fewer than 85,000 clones listed, less than 85% were seen once. Sample: peripheral blood. These TCRs come from a human donor with acute or convalescent COVID-19. The donor label of this sample is uncertain. The CDR3 runs from the conserved cysteine through the conserved F or W. The order of the fields is J gene, D gene, V gene, clone size, CDR3 DNA, CDR3 protein. D genes are given only for firm matches. Size values are once, few and many counts, or a class for expanded clones, and some rows have none.

J gene: TRBJ2-5; D gene: TRBD2; V gene: TRBV5-6; clone size: once; CDR3 DNA: TGTGCCAGCAGCCCAGGGACTAGATGGGCGGAGACCCAGTACTTC; CDR3 protein: CASSPGTRWAETQYF
J gene: TRBJ2-2; D gene: .; V gene: TRBV5-4; clone size: .; CDR3 DNA: TGTGCCAGCAGCTTGGCCCGTGGGCTCGGGGAGCTGTTTTTT; CDR3 protein: CASSLARGLGELFF
J gene: TRBJ2-3; D gene: .; V gene: TRBV19; clone size: .; CDR3 DNA: TGTGCCAGTAGACTACGGGACACAGATACGCAGTATTTT; CDR3 protein: CASRLRDTDTQYF
J gene: TRBJ2-3; D gene: TRBD1; V gene: TRBV6-5; clone size: .; CDR3 DNA: TGTGCCAGCAGTTTGACAGGGGCACCAGATACGCAGTATTTT; CDR3 protein: CASSLTGAPDTQYF
J gene: TRBJ2-1; D gene: .; V gene: TRBV19; clone size: .; CDR3 DNA: TGTGCCAGTAGAATGAGCTCCTACAATGAGCAGTTCTTC; CDR3 protein: CASRMSSYNEQFF
J gene: TRBJ2-2; D gene: .; V gene: TRBV4-2; clone size: .; CDR3 DNA: TGTGCCAGCAGCCGCCCGAGCACGAACACCGGGGAGCTGTTTTTT; CDR3 protein: CASSRPSTNTGELFF
J gene: TRBJ1-2; D gene: .; V gene: TRBV7-8; clone size: .; CDR3 DNA: TGTGCCAGCAGCTTAGGGCGGATTAACTATGGCTACACCTTC; CDR3 protein: CASSLGRINYGYTF
J gene: TRBJ1-3; D gene: .; V gene: TRBV11-2; clone size: few; CDR3 DNA: TGTGCCAGCAGCTTCTTCCCCAGGCTCTCTGGAAACACCATATATTTT; CDR3 protein: CASSFFPRLSGNTIYF
J gene: TRBJ1-2; D gene: TRBD1; V gene: TRBV28; clone size: .; CDR3 DNA: TGTGCCAGCAGGGGCAGCCAGGGGGCGATCTTAGTTTATGGCTACACCTTC; CDR3 protein: CASRGSQGAILVYGYTF
J gene: TRBJ2-1; D gene: .; V gene: TRBV3-1/TRBV3-2; clone size: .; CDR3 DNA: TGTGCCAGCAGCCAAGATTGGCATGAGCAGTTCTTC; CDR3 protein: CASSQDWHEQFF
J gene: TRBJ2-1; D gene: TRBD1; V gene: TRBV18; clone size: .; CDR3 DNA: TGTGCCAGCTCACCAGACAGGGCCTCCTACAATGAGCAGTTCTTC; CDR3 protein: CASSPDRASYNEQFF
J gene: TRBJ2-5; D gene: .; V gene: TRBV18; clone size: .; CDR3 DNA: TGTGCCAGCTGCTCCGGGACAAAAGAGACCCAGTACTTC; CDR3 protein: CASCSGTKETQYF
J gene: TRBJ2-3; D gene: TRBD2; V gene: TRBV14; clone size: .; CDR3 DNA: TGTGCCAGCAGTTTGATAGCGGGAGTGGGCACAGATACGCAGTATTTT; CDR3 protein: CASSLIAGVGTDTQYF